The 21 T cell receptor beta chains below were found in one sample sequenced in a study of blood T cell repertoires in COVID-19. Profiling relied on immunoSEQ multiplex PCR, and the TCRdb table lists in-frame clones only, not all of them. This repertoire shows a few hundred thousand clones, roughly 87% found once; its top ten account for 3.5% to 4%. The sample was peripheral blood. Source of these receptors: a woman aged 55-70 years with COVID-19, enrolled during active disease.

The chain carries TRBV5-1 and TRBJ1-4; possibly TRBD1 for D (5 bases). Germline values: CDR1 SGHRS, CDR2 YFSETQ. CDR3 size: 13 residues. Trimming removed 6 bases from V and 2 bases from J, with 8 bases in between. The CDR3 sequence: CASTSGTNEKLFF. CDR3 sequence (DNA): TGCGCCAGCACCTCAGGGACTAATGAAAAACTGTTTTTT.

This clone appeared a single time. The genes are TRBV6-5 and TRBJ1-2, with D maybe TRBD1 (5 bases). The CDR3 spans 15 residues. The V and J ends lost 2 bases and 3 bases respectively, with 13 bases between them. Looked up from germline, CDR1 is MNHEY and CDR2 is SVGAGI. The CDR3 reads CASSYLSGMDYGYTF. In DNA, the CDR3 is TGTGCCAGCAGTTACCTTTCAGGGATGGACTATGGCTACACCTTC.

This chain uses TRBV7-6 with TRBJ2-7, with 9 bases matching TRBD1. Germline assignment: CDR1 SGHVS and CDR2 FNYEAQ. V dropped 6 bases and J dropped 1; count of bases not matched to a gene: 7. The CDR3 runs to 15 residues. In nucleotides, the CDR3 is TGTGCCAGCAGTTCTGGGACAGGGAAATCCTACGAGCAGTACTTC. Translation: CASSSGTGKSYEQYF. Full variable domain (outside the CDR3, taken from reference TRBV7-6 and TRBJ2-7): GAGVSQSPRYKVTKRGQDVALRCDPISGHVSLYWYRQALGQGPEFLTYFNYEAQQDKSGLPNDRFSAERPEGSISTLTIQRTEQRDSAMYRCASSSGTGKSYEQYFGPGTRLTVT.

V gene TRBV9 combines with J gene TRBJ2-4; maybe TRBD1 (5 bases). V was cut by 0 bases and J by 4 bases, with 5 bases left in between. The germline V gene encodes CDR1 SGDLS and CDR2 YYNGEE. The CDR3 contains 13 residues. The CDR3 nucleotides are TGTGCCAGCAGCGTAGAGGGGAAAAACATTCAGTACTTC. This gives the protein CASSVEGKNIQYF.

The chain links TRBV27 to TRBJ1-1, with TRBD1 identical over 7 bases. V gave up 7 bases and J gave up 1 base; unmatched junction bases: 3. Germline CDR1 and CDR2: MNHEY and SMNVEV (reference sequence). The CDR3 is 13 amino acids. The CDR3 reads CASTRTGNTEAFF. The CDR3 nucleotides read TGTGCCAGCACCAGGACAGGGAACACTGAAGCTTTCTTT.

This rearrangement joins TRBV6-5 to TRBJ1-5; 7 bases map to TRBD1. After removal of 4 bases from V and 7 bases from J, the junction contained 7 bases not matched to a gene. The germline V gene has CDR1 MNHEY and CDR2 SVGAGI. The CDR3 sequence is 14 residues long. CDR3 residues: CASSFDRVRQPQHF. The CDR3 DNA is TGTGCCAGCAGTTTTGACAGGGTAAGACAGCCCCAGCATTTT.

The chain uses TRBV6-5 and TRBJ1-1; 7 nucleotides align to TRBD1. The CDR3 covers 14 residues. The J segment lost 0 bases and the V segment lost 7 bases, leaving 5 bases of the junction unmatched. Germline loops: CDR1 MNHEY, CDR2 SVGAGI. CDR3 sequence (DNA): TGTGCCAGCAAACCGGGACAGCTGAACACTGAAGCTTTCTTT. It yields the protein CASKPGQLNTEAFF.

The chain links TRBV12-3 or TRBV12-4 to TRBJ1-1, with D hard to call. Trimming took off 6 bases at V and 7 bases at J, with 15 bases between the two ends. The CDR3 is made up of 13 amino acids. CDR3 loop: CASSPLGGSEAFF. DNA for the CDR3: TGTGCCAGCAGCCCCCTTGGAGGGAGTGAAGCTTTCTTT.

The V gene is TRBV7-9, the J gene TRBJ1-6, with TRBD1 matching over 7 bases. Germline trimming cut 8 bases from V and 4 bases from J; bases unmatched to any gene: 8. Germline CDR1 reads SEHNR; CDR2 reads FQNEAQ (reference sequence). This CDR3 is 15 amino acids long. The DNA for the CDR3 is TGTGCCAGCGGGGACGGGACAGAGTATAATTCACCCCTCCACTTT. Translated, it gives CASGDGTEYNSPLHF.

This clone was detected only once. This chain joins TRBV6-5 and TRBJ1-2; possibly TRBD1 for D (5 bases). The CDR3 is 13 residues long. Between the trimmed V and J ends, which lost 2 bases and 7 bases, there was a span of 11 bases. Germline V gives CDR1 MNHEY, CDR2 SVGAGI. CDR3 residues: CASSYRQGLGYTF. The CDR3 DNA follows: TGTGCCAGCAGTTACCGTCAGGGCCTTGGCTACACCTTC.

J is TRBJ1-2 and V is TRBV3-1 (or the pseudogene TRBV3-2); 7 nucleotides agree with TRBD1. CDR3 length equals 16 residues. The germline gives CDR1 LGHDT, CDR2 YNNKEL (reference sequence). V dropped 4 bases and J dropped 4; count of bases not matched to a gene: 12. The CDR3 DNA reads as TGTGCCAGCAGCCCACGTAGGGACAGTTATGCCTATGGCTACACCTTC. It encodes CASSPRRDSYAYGYTF.

V gene TRBV5-1 combines with J gene TRBJ1-3; no firm D call. The CDR3 has 14 amino acids. Trimming shortened V by 0 bases and J by 3 bases, and 7 bases separated the two germline ends. Germline CDR1 and CDR2: SGHRS and YFSETQ. CDR3 protein: CASSLASGGNTIYF. For the CDR3, the DNA is TGCGCCAGCAGCTTGGCGTCCGGTGGAAACACCATATATTTT.

The chain carries TRBV9 and TRBJ1-3, with 8 nucleotides matching TRBD1. CDR3 length: 15 residues. V gave up 3 bases and J gave up 7 bases; unmatched junction bases: 9. Germline-derived CDR1 and CDR2 are SGDLS and YYNGEE. The CDR3 here is CASSGLRTGSNTIYF. The CDR3, as DNA: TGTGCCAGCAGCGGACTCAGGACAGGGTCTAACACCATATATTTT. The full variable domain, completed using reference TRBV9 and TRBJ1-3, is DSGVTQTPKHLITATGQRVTLRCSPRSGDLSVYWYQQSLDQGLQFLIQYYNGEERAKGNILERFSAQQFPDLHSELNLSSLELGDSALYFCASSGLRTGSNTIYFGEGSWLTVV.

This clone is a singleton in its sample. The chain has TRBV7-9 and TRBJ2-7; 9 positions match TRBD2. J gave up 2 bases and V 8 bases, and 4 bases lay outside the gene matches. Per the germline V gene, CDR1 is SEHNR and CDR2 is FQNEAQ (reference sequence). This CDR3 has 13 amino acids. DNA for the CDR3: TGTGCCAGCGAGCTAGCGGGGACCTACGAGCAGTACTTC. Translated: CASELAGTYEQYF.

The chain recombines TRBV12-3 or TRBV12-4 with TRBJ1-5, with D uncertain. The CDR3 runs 12 residues. With 6 bases removed from V and 4 bases from J, the gap between germline ends came to 7 bases. The CDR3 loop is CASSNTNQPQHF. DNA of the CDR3: TGTGCCAGCAGCAACACGAATCAGCCCCAGCATTTT.

This sequence joins TRBV7-3 and TRBJ2-5, with 14 bases aligning to TRBD2. The CDR3 consists of 17 residues. V was pared by 4 bases and J by 4 bases, with 8 bases of the junction left unmatched. Germline loops: CDR1 SGHTA, CDR2 FQGTGA. The CDR3, as DNA: TGTGCCAGCAGCTCCACCCGGACTAGCGGGGGGATAGAGACCCAGTACTTC. Translation gives CASSSTRTSGGIETQYF.

On this clone itself: The same CDR3 can be traced to other DNA sequences in this sample. V is TRBV5-1 and J is TRBJ2-3; the match to TRBD2 covers 11 bases. The germline V gene has CDR1 SGHRS and CDR2 YFSETQ. After removal of 0 bases from V and 6 bases from J, the junction contained 3 bases not matched to a gene. The CDR3 length is 15 residues. CDR3 sequence (DNA): TGCGCCAGCAGCTTGGGACTAGCGGGGTCGGATACGCAGTATTTT. Its translation is CASSLGLAGSDTQYF.

The CDR3 DNA follows: TGTGCCAGCAGCCAAATTGCCGGGGGTCTCAACACTGAAGCTTTCTTT. This encodes CASSQIAGGLNTEAFF. V usage is TRBV3-1 (or the pseudogene TRBV3-2) and J usage is TRBJ1-1; D is perhaps TRBD1 (5 bases). Germline CDR1 is LGHDT and CDR2 is YNNKEL (reference sequence). The CDR3 consists of 16 residues. Trimming took off 2 bases at V and 2 bases at J, with 15 bases between the two ends.

CDR3: CASSPGTGPGYTF. CDR3 DNA sequence: TGTGCCAGCAGTCCCGGGACAGGGCCGGGCTACACCTTC. J is TRBJ1-2 and V is TRBV3-1 (or the pseudogene TRBV3-2), with TRBD1 matching 9 bases. The germline gives CDR1 LGHDT, CDR2 YNNKEL (reference sequence). This CDR3 comprises 13 residues. The V gene end was trimmed by 6 bases and the J gene end by 8 bases; junction bases not matched to a gene: 7.

This chain links TRBV4-2 with TRBJ1-2, with 7 bases matching TRBD1. The CDR3 spans 16 residues. V lost 1 base, J lost 3 bases, and 8 bases stayed unmatched. The germline CDR1 and CDR2 sequences are LGHNA and YNFKEQ. The CDR3 loop is CASSQARGQSDYGYTF. CDR3 DNA sequence: TGTGCCAGCAGCCAAGCGCGGGGACAGTCAGACTATGGCTACACCTTC.

The genes are TRBV4-2 and TRBJ1-2; a possible D gene is TRBD1 (5 bases). The CDR3 totals 12 residues. The V gene lost 4 bases and the J gene lost 8 bases, with 11 bases spanning the gap. Germline V CDR1 and CDR2: LGHNA, YNFKEQ. CDR3 residues: CASSLHQGGYTF. CDR3 DNA sequence: TGTGCCAGCAGCCTACATCAGGGAGGCTACACCTTC.